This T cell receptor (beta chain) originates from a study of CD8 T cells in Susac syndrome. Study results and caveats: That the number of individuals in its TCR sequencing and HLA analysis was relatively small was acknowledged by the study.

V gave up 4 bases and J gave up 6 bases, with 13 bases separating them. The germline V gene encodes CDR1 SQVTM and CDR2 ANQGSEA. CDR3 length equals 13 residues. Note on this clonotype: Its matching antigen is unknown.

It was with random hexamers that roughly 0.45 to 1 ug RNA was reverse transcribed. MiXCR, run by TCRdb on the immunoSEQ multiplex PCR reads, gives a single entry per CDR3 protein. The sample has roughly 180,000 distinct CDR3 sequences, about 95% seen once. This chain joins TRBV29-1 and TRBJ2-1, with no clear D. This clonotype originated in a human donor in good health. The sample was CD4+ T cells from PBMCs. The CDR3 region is CSVGARIGNEQFF. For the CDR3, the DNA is TGCAGCGTTGGAGCTAGAATTGGCAATGAGCAGTTCTTC.